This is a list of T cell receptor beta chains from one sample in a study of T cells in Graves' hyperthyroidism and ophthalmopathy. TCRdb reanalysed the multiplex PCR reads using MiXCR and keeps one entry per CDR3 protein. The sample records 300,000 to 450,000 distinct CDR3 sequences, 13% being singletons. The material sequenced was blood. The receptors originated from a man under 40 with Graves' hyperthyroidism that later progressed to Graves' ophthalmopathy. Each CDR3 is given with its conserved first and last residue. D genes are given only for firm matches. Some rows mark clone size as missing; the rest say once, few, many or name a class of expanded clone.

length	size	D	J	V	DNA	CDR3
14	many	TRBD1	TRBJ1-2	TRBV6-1	TGTGCCAGCAGTCCCCCCCAGGGGGCAGATGGCTACACCTTC	CASSPPQGADGYTF
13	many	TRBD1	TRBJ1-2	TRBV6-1	TGTGCCAGTCAGAGACAGGGAAGAGATGGCTACACCTTC	CASQRQGRDGYTF
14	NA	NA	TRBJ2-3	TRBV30	TGTGCCTGGAGTGTGGGTGGGGTGGGAGATACGCAGTATTTT	CAWSVGGVGDTQYF
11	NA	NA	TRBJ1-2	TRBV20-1	TGCAGTGGCCCGAATCGTCCGGGCTACACCTTC	CSGPNRPGYTF
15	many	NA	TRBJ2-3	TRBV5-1	TGCGCCAGCAGCTTGTATGGAGGGGGCACAGATACGCAGTATTTT	CASSLYGGGTDTQYF
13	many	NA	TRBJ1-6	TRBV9	TGTGCCAGCAGCGTAGAGACTGAGGCACCCCTCCACTTT	CASSVETEAPLHF
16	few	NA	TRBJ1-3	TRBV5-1	TGCGCCAGCAGCTTGAGTGGGGAGAGCTCTGGAAACACCATATATTTT	CASSLSGESSGNTIYF
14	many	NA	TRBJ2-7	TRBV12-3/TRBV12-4	TGTGCCAGCAGGGACTCTACAGATAGCAACGAGCAGTACTTC	CASRDSTDSNEQYF
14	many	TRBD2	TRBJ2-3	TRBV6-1	TGTGCCAGCAGTGGGCGGGGGAAAGCAGATACGCAGTATTTT	CASSGRGKADTQYF
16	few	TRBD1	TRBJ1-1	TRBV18	TGTGCCAGCTCACCAACAGGGGTTTGGTCTCGCACTGAAGCTTTCTTT	CASSPTGVWSRTEAFF
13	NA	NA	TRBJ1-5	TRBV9	TGTGCCAGCAGCGTCAACATTGGTCAGCCCCAGCATTTT	CASSVNIGQPQHF
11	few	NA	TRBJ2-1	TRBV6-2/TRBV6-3	TGTGCCAGCAGTTACTCGAATGAGCAGTTCTTC	CASSYSNEQFF
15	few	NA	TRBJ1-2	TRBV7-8	TGTGCCAGCAGCACCGGGCCGTGGCTATCTTTCGGCTACACCTTC	CASSTGPWLSFGYTF
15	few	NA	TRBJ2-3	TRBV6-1	TGTGCCAGCGGGAGGGGACAGGACTTCACAGATACGCAGTATTTT	CASGRGQDFTDTQYF
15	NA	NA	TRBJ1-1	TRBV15	TGTGCCACCAGCAGAGAATCCCAGGGTAACACTGAAGCTTTCTTT	CATSRESQGNTEAFF
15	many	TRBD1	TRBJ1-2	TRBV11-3	TGTGCCAGCAGCTTAGAAGGGACAGGAACTAGTGGCTACACCTTC	CASSLEGTGTSGYTF
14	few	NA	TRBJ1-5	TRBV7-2	TGTGCCAGCAGCTTACCCCAGGGGATTCAGCCCCAGCATTTT	CASSLPQGIQPQHF
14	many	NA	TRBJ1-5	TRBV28	TGTGCCAGCAGCAATACAGGTTACTATCAGCCCCAGCATTTT	CASSNTGYYQPQHF
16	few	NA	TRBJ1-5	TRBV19	TGTGCCAGTAGTCTAGGGGCCTTATTAAGCAATCAGCCCCAGCATTTT	CASSLGALLSNQPQHF
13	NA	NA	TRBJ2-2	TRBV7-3	TGTGCCAGCAGCTCGTCTAGGACCGGGGAGCTGTTTTTT	CASSSSRTGELFF
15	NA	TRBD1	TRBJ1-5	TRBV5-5	TGTGCCAGCAGCTTGCGGGGACAGCCCAATCAGCCCCAGCATTTT	CASSLRGQPNQPQHF